This T cell receptor (beta chain) was documented in a study of T cell responses to AZD1222 COVID-19 vaccine. V lost 4 bases, J lost 3 bases, and 11 bases stayed unmatched. The CDR3 sequence is 17 residues long. Germline V gives CDR1 SGDLS, CDR2 YYNGEE. Study results and limitations: Sampling that yielded the repertoires occurred only after the peak T cell response.

The table came from immunoSEQ multiplex PCR; TCRdb's copy has only in-frame clones and leaves some out. The table shows some 120,000 clones, with roughly 90% occurring only once. This clone was detected once. Its antigen remains unknown. This receptor was taken from an adult in good health. The J gene is TRBJ2-2, the V gene TRBV9; 8 bases align to TRBD2. The source material was peripheral blood, sampled on day 0 of AZD1222 vaccination. The CDR3 sequence: CASSSPGGGLDTGELFF. The CDR3 DNA sequence: TGTGCCAGCAGCTCCCCCGGGGGGGGGTTGGACACCGGGGAGCTGTTTTTT.